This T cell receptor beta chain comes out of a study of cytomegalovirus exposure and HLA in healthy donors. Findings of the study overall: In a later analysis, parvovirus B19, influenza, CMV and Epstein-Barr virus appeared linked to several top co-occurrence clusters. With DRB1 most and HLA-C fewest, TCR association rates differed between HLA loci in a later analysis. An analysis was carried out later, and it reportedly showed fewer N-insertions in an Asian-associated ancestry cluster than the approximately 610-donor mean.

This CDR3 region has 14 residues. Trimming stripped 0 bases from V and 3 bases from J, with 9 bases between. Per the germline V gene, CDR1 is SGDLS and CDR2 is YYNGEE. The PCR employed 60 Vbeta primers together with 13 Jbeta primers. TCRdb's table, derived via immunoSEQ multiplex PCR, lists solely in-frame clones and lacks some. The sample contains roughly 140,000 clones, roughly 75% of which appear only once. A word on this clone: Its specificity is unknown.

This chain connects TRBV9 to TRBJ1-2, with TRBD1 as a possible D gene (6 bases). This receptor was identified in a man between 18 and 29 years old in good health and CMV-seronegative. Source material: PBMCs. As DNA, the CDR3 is TGTGCCAGCAGCGTAGGGGGGCTCTACTATGGCTACACCTTC. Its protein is CASSVGGLYYGYTF.